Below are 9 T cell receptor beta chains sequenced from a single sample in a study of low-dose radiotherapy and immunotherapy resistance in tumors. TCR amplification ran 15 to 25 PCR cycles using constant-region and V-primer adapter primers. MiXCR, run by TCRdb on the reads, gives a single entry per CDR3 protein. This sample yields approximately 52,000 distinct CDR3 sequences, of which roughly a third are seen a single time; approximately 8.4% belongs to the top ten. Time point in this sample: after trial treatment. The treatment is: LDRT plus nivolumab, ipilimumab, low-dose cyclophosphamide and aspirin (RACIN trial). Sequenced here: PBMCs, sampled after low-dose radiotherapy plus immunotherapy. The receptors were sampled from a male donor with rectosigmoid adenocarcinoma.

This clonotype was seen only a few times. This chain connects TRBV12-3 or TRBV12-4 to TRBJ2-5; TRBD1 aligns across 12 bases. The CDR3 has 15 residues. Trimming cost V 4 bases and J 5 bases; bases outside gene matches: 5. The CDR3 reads CASSSRDRGLETQYF. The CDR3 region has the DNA TGTGCCAGCAGTTCCCGGGACAGGGGGCTGGAGACCCAGTACTTC.

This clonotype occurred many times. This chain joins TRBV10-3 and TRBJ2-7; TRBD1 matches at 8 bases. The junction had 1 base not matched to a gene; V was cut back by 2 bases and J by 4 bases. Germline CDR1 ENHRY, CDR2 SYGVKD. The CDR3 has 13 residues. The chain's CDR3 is CAISEGQGYEQYF. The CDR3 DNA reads TGTGCCATCAGTGAGGGACAGGGTTACGAGCAGTACTTC.

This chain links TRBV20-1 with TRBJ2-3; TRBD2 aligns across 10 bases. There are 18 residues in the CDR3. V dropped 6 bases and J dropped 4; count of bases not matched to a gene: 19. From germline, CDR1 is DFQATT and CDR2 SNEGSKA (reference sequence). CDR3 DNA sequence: TGCAGTGCCCATCCCCAGGTGCTAGCGGGAGAGTCGCCAGATACGCAGTATTTT. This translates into CSAHPQVLAGESPDTQYF.

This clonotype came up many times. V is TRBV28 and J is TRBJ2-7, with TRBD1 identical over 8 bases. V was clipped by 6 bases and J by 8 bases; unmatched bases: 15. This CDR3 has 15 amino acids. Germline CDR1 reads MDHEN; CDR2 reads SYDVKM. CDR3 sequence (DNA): TGTGCCAGCAGCCCTACCGGGACAGGCCTAAACAAGCAGTACTTC. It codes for CASSPTGTGLNKQYF.

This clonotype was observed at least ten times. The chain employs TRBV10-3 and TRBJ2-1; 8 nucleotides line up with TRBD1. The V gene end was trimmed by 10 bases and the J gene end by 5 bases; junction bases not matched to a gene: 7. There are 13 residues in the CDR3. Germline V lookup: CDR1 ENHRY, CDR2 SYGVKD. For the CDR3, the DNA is TGTGCCAGCGGACAGGGCGACCACAATGAGCAGTTCTTC. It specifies CASGQGDHNEQFF.

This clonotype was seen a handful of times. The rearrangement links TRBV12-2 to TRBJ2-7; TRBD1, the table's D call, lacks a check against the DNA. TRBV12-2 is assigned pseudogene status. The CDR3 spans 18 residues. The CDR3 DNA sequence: TGTGCAAGTCGCTGCTCCGGGACAGGGGACGCCCTCACCTACGAGCAGTACTTC. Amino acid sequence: CASRCSGTGDALTYEQYF.

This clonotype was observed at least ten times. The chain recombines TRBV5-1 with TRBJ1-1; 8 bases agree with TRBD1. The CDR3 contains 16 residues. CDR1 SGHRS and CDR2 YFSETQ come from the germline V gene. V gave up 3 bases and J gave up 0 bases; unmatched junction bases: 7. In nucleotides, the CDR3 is TGCGCCAGCAGCTGGGAACAGGGGGGACTGAACACTGAAGCTTTCTTT. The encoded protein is CASSWEQGGLNTEAFF.

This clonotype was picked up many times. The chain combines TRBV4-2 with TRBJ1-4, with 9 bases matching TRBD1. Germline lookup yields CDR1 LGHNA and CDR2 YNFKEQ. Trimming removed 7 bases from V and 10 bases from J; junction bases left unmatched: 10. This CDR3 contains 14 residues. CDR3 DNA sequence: TGTGCCAGCAAAACAGGGGGCGCATGGTCAAAACTGTTTTTT. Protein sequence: CASKTGGAWSKLFF.

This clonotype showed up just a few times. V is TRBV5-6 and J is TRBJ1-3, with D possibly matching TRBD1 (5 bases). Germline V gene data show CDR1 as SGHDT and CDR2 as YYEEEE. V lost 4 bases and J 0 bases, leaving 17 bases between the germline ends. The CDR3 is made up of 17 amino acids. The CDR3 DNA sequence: TGTGCCAGCAGCGTAGACCCGGGACTACACTCTGGAAACACCATATATTTT. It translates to CASSVDPGLHSGNTIYF.